This paragraph reports one TCR beta chain. Its matching antigen is unknown. 5'RACE template switching built TCR beta cDNA with unique molecular identifiers. TCRdb re-called the 5' RACE reads; one entry per CDR3 protein, DNA not given. The ten top clones account for around a tenth, within a sample of about 390,000 distinct CDR3 sequences. The CDR3 is 14 amino acids. Germline V gives CDR1 LGHNA, CDR2 YNFKEQ. The data derive from a study of T cells expressing NK-cell markers. Overall study context: Eight donors were sequenced, of whom seven were HCMV-seropositive, while the remaining one was HCMV-seronegative.

Broader study findings: HCMV specificity of the expanded NKG2C+ T cell clones was not established. The CD3+CD56-NKG2C+ fraction of several donors was also led by these clonotypes.

The chain links TRBV4-2 to TRBJ2-7. The sample comprised blood T cells: a sorted CD56 or NKG2C T cell subset, CD4+ or CD8+ T cells, or bulk PBMC T cells (not recorded which). The origin of this receptor is a woman between 50 and 59 years old in good health. The CDR3 sequence: CASSFRLGPYEQYF.